This is a list of T cell receptor beta chains from one sample in a study of a mutant IDH1 vaccine in newly diagnosed glioma. Their antigen targets remain unknown. Assay: immunoSEQ multiplex PCR; the TCRdb copy retains only in-frame clones and omits some. Of approximately 67,000 clones in the sample, over 75% are singletons; the top ten hold more than 10%. This specimen was PBMCs, taken from a glioma patient whose treatment included an IDH1 peptide vaccine. The receptors stem from a man aged 18 to 35 with glioma. CDR3s include the opening cysteine and the closing phenylalanine or tryptophan. D genes are given only for firm matches. Clone size, where shown, is once, few, many, or a class for clones that have expanded.

v_call: TRBV5-6
j_call: TRBJ2-1
d_call: TRBD2
clone_size: -
cdr3_aa: CASSPGTSNEQFF
cdr3_nt: TGTGCCAGCAGCCCCGGGACTAGCAATGAGCAGTTCTTC

v_call: TRBV27
j_call: TRBJ2-7
d_call: TRBD2
clone_size: once
cdr3_aa: CASSSETSGRVDEQYF
cdr3_nt: TGTGCCAGCAGTTCGGAGACTAGCGGGAGGGTTGACGAGCAGTACTTC

v_call: TRBV27
j_call: TRBJ2-3
d_call: -
clone_size: -
cdr3_aa: CASSGMTDGGLTDTQYF
cdr3_nt: TGTGCCAGCAGCGGTATGACGGACGGAGGTCTAACAGATACGCAGTATTTT

v_call: TRBV30
j_call: TRBJ2-2
d_call: -
clone_size: -
cdr3_aa: CAWSVQGVGTGELFF
cdr3_nt: TGTGCCTGGAGTGTACAGGGTGTGGGGACCGGGGAGCTGTTTTTT

v_call: TRBV18
j_call: TRBJ2-7
d_call: -
clone_size: -
cdr3_aa: CASSPQSTYPGLGEQYF
cdr3_nt: TGTGCCAGCTCACCACAGAGCACGTATCCGGGGTTGGGAGAGCAGTACTTC

v_call: TRBV6-5
j_call: TRBJ2-2
d_call: TRBD2
clone_size: -
cdr3_aa: CASSFSGLAPTGELFF
cdr3_nt: TGTGCCAGCAGTTTCTCGGGACTAGCGCCCACCGGGGAGCTGTTTTTT

v_call: TRBV4-2
j_call: TRBJ1-6
d_call: -
clone_size: -
cdr3_aa: CASSFEDGYNSPLHF
cdr3_nt: TGTGCCAGCAGCTTCGAGGACGGTTATAATTCACCCCTCCACTTT

v_call: TRBV14
j_call: TRBJ2-7
d_call: -
clone_size: once
cdr3_aa: CASSQDRDRVYEQYF
cdr3_nt: TGTGCCAGCAGCCAAGATAGGGATAGAGTCTACGAGCAGTACTTC

v_call: TRBV19
j_call: TRBJ1-5
d_call: -
clone_size: -
cdr3_aa: CASSSRVNQPQHF
cdr3_nt: TGTGCCAGTAGTAGTAGGGTAAATCAGCCCCAGCATTTT

v_call: TRBV29-1
j_call: TRBJ2-5
d_call: -
clone_size: once
cdr3_aa: CSVDVRGPAETQYF
cdr3_nt: TGCAGCGTTGATGTGCGGGGCCCGGCGGAGACCCAGTACTTC

v_call: TRBV5-1
j_call: TRBJ2-1
d_call: -
clone_size: -
cdr3_aa: CASSLDGSSYNEQFF
cdr3_nt: TGCGCCAGCAGCTTGGACGGAAGCTCCTACAATGAGCAGTTCTTC

v_call: TRBV9
j_call: TRBJ1-5
d_call: -
clone_size: -
cdr3_aa: CASSAFHGDSNQPQHF
cdr3_nt: TGTGCCAGCAGCGCTTTTCACGGTGATAGCAATCAGCCCCAGCATTTT

v_call: TRBV7-8
j_call: TRBJ1-5
d_call: -
clone_size: -
cdr3_aa: CASTTQRLSNQPQHF
cdr3_nt: TGTGCCAGCACCACTCAGAGATTAAGCAATCAGCCCCAGCATTTT

v_call: TRBV11-2
j_call: TRBJ1-1
d_call: -
clone_size: -
cdr3_aa: CASSSAPQEGYTEAFF
cdr3_nt: TGTGCCAGCAGCTCAGCCCCGCAGGAGGGTTACACTGAAGCTTTCTTT

v_call: TRBV2
j_call: TRBJ2-7
d_call: -
clone_size: -
cdr3_aa: CASKSSGSSYEQYF
cdr3_nt: TGTGCCAGCAAAAGTAGCGGAAGCTCCTACGAGCAGTACTTC

v_call: TRBV20-1
j_call: TRBJ2-5
d_call: -
clone_size: -
cdr3_aa: CSATWETQYF
cdr3_nt: TGCAGTGCTACCTGGGAGACCCAGTACTTC

v_call: TRBV25-1
j_call: TRBJ2-7
d_call: TRBD1
clone_size: -
cdr3_aa: CASSVPGQGNEQYF
cdr3_nt: TGTGCCAGCAGTGTTCCGGGACAGGGGAACGAGCAGTACTTC

v_call: TRBV9
j_call: TRBJ1-1
d_call: -
clone_size: -
cdr3_aa: CASSVDPEGDTEAFF
cdr3_nt: TGTGCCAGCAGCGTAGACCCAGAAGGGGACACTGAAGCTTTCTTT

v_call: TRBV19
j_call: TRBJ2-3
d_call: -
clone_size: -
cdr3_aa: CASSIRTLADTQYF
cdr3_nt: TGTGCCAGTAGTATCAGAACACTTGCAGATACGCAGTATTTT

v_call: TRBV5-1
j_call: TRBJ2-3
d_call: TRBD1
clone_size: -
cdr3_aa: CASSQSWGQGADTQYF
cdr3_nt: TGCGCCAGCAGCCAATCTTGGGGGCAGGGGGCAGATACGCAGTATTTT

v_call: TRBV12-5
j_call: TRBJ2-2
d_call: -
clone_size: few
cdr3_aa: CASGRQNGELFF
cdr3_nt: TGTGCTAGTGGCCGCCAAAACGGGGAGCTGTTTTTT

v_call: TRBV9
j_call: TRBJ1-4
d_call: -
clone_size: -
cdr3_aa: CASSVGGAATNEKLFF
cdr3_nt: TGTGCCAGCAGCGTAGGGGGAGCCGCAACTAATGAAAAACTGTTTTTT

v_call: TRBV5-1
j_call: TRBJ1-5
d_call: -
clone_size: -
cdr3_aa: CASSLMQGIQPQHF
cdr3_nt: TGCGCCAGCAGCTTGATGCAGGGAATTCAGCCCCAGCATTTT

v_call: TRBV7-9
j_call: TRBJ1-2
d_call: TRBD1
clone_size: -
cdr3_aa: CASSPRGAHGYTF
cdr3_nt: TGTGCCAGCAGCCCCAGGGGGGCTCATGGCTACACCTTC

v_call: TRBV7-9
j_call: TRBJ2-3
d_call: -
clone_size: -
cdr3_aa: CASNPSTSTDTQYF
cdr3_nt: TGTGCCAGCAACCCTAGCACCAGCACAGATACGCAGTATTTT

v_call: TRBV4-1
j_call: TRBJ1-2
d_call: TRBD1
clone_size: -
cdr3_aa: CASSLMGQGMVTNYGYTF
cdr3_nt: TGCGCCAGCAGCCTTATGGGACAGGGAATGGTGACTAACTATGGCTACACCTTC

v_call: TRBV6-5
j_call: TRBJ1-1
d_call: -
clone_size: once
cdr3_aa: CASSYGGNTEAFF
cdr3_nt: TGTGCCAGCAGTTATGGGGGGAACACTGAAGCTTTCTTT

v_call: TRBV29-1
j_call: TRBJ1-2
d_call: -
clone_size: -
cdr3_aa: CSVVRGPLWGYTF
cdr3_nt: TGCAGCGTGGTCCGGGGGCCCTTGTGGGGCTACACCTTC

v_call: TRBV19
j_call: TRBJ1-2
d_call: TRBD1
clone_size: once
cdr3_aa: CASSTPGQEFYGYTF
cdr3_nt: TGTGCCAGTAGTACCCCGGGACAGGAATTTTATGGCTACACCTTC

v_call: TRBV10-3
j_call: TRBJ2-6
d_call: -
clone_size: -
cdr3_aa: CAISRGGLGSGANVLTF
cdr3_nt: TGTGCCATCAGCAGGGGAGGGCTTGGCTCTGGGGCCAACGTCCTGACTTTC

v_call: TRBV7-2
j_call: TRBJ2-3
d_call: -
clone_size: -
cdr3_aa: CASSSTREADTQYF
cdr3_nt: TGTGCCAGCAGCTCCACCAGGGAGGCAGATACGCAGTATTTT

v_call: TRBV7-2
j_call: TRBJ2-3
d_call: -
clone_size: few
cdr3_aa: CASSWKGDTQYF
cdr3_nt: TGTGCCAGCAGCTGGAAAGGAGATACGCAGTATTTT

v_call: TRBV7-8
j_call: TRBJ2-1
d_call: TRBD2
clone_size: -
cdr3_aa: CASSLGLAGEGEQFF
cdr3_nt: TGTGCCAGCAGCTTAGGTCTAGCGGGAGAAGGTGAGCAGTTCTTC

v_call: TRBV5-4
j_call: TRBJ1-5
d_call: -
clone_size: -
cdr3_aa: CASSFGGVDQPQHF
cdr3_nt: TGTGCCAGCAGCTTCGGGGGGGTCGATCAGCCCCAGCATTTT

v_call: TRBV10-3
j_call: TRBJ2-7
d_call: -
clone_size: -
cdr3_aa: CAISDVTEQYF
cdr3_nt: TGTGCCATCAGTGACGTCACCGAGCAGTACTTC

v_call: TRBV5-1
j_call: TRBJ1-2
d_call: TRBD1
clone_size: -
cdr3_aa: CASSQGQGYSYGYTF
cdr3_nt: TGCGCCAGCAGCCAGGGACAGGGCTATTCCTATGGCTACACCTTC

v_call: TRBV30
j_call: TRBJ1-1
d_call: -
clone_size: few
cdr3_aa: CACLGVPRVTAFF
cdr3_nt: TGTGCCTGCTTGGGCGTTCCCAGGGTAACGGCTTTCTTT

v_call: TRBV18
j_call: TRBJ1-1
d_call: -
clone_size: -
cdr3_aa: CASSPDSRNTEAFF
cdr3_nt: TGTGCCAGCTCACCGGACAGTAGGAACACTGAAGCTTTCTTT

v_call: TRBV28
j_call: TRBJ1-3
d_call: -
clone_size: -
cdr3_aa: CASSYRKGRGSGNTIYF
cdr3_nt: TGTGCCAGCAGCTACCGGAAGGGCCGGGGCTCTGGAAACACCATATATTTT

v_call: TRBV20-1
j_call: TRBJ1-2
d_call: TRBD1
clone_size: -
cdr3_aa: CSASTGAGYTF
cdr3_nt: TGCAGTGCTTCTACAGGGGCAGGCTACACCTTC

v_call: TRBV11-2
j_call: TRBJ2-3
d_call: TRBD1
clone_size: -
cdr3_aa: CASSLVGRGTDTQYF
cdr3_nt: TGTGCCAGCAGCTTAGTGGGCAGGGGGACAGATACGCAGTATTTT

v_call: TRBV11-2
j_call: TRBJ2-2
d_call: -
clone_size: -
cdr3_aa: CASIPRATRKGTGELFF
cdr3_nt: TGTGCCAGCATCCCAAGGGCGACTAGAAAGGGCACCGGGGAGCTGTTTTTT

v_call: TRBV5-1
j_call: TRBJ2-1
d_call: TRBD2
clone_size: -
cdr3_aa: CASSLFAGGPNEQFF
cdr3_nt: TGCGCCAGCAGCTTGTTTGCGGGAGGGCCGAATGAGCAGTTCTTC

v_call: TRBV11-2
j_call: TRBJ1-3
d_call: -
clone_size: -
cdr3_aa: CASSPWDPVSGNTIYF
cdr3_nt: TGTGCCAGCAGCCCATGGGACCCTGTCTCTGGAAACACCATATATTTT

v_call: TRBV10-2
j_call: TRBJ1-5
d_call: TRBD1
clone_size: -
cdr3_aa: CASSVGQVQPQHF
cdr3_nt: TGCGCCAGCAGTGTGGGACAGGTGCAGCCCCAGCATTTT

v_call: TRBV6-1
j_call: TRBJ2-7
d_call: TRBD2
clone_size: -
cdr3_aa: CASSERGGLAGREQYF
cdr3_nt: TGTGCCAGCAGTGAAAGGGGGGGACTAGCGGGGCGGGAGCAGTACTTC

v_call: TRBV10-3
j_call: TRBJ1-5
d_call: -
clone_size: -
cdr3_aa: CAISARGGESNQPQHF
cdr3_nt: TGTGCCATCAGCGCGAGGGGGGGCGAGAGCAATCAGCCCCAGCATTTT

v_call: TRBV4-1
j_call: TRBJ2-2
d_call: TRBD2
clone_size: -
cdr3_aa: CASSIMELAGAPGELFF
cdr3_nt: TGCGCCAGCAGCATCATGGAGCTAGCGGGAGCTCCCGGGGAGCTGTTTTTT

v_call: TRBV7-3
j_call: TRBJ1-1
d_call: -
clone_size: few
cdr3_aa: CASSQRDVYTEAFF
cdr3_nt: TGTGCCAGCAGCCAACGGGACGTATACACTGAAGCTTTCTTT

v_call: TRBV6-1
j_call: TRBJ2-1
d_call: -
clone_size: -
cdr3_aa: CASTTVPNNYNEQFF
cdr3_nt: TGTGCCAGCACCACCGTCCCCAACAATTACAATGAGCAGTTCTTC

v_call: TRBV18
j_call: TRBJ2-7
d_call: TRBD2
clone_size: -
cdr3_aa: CASSQGSGSSYEQYF
cdr3_nt: TGTGCCAGCTCACAGGGGAGCGGGAGCTCCTACGAGCAGTACTTC

v_call: TRBV2
j_call: TRBJ2-7
d_call: -
clone_size: -
cdr3_aa: CASFPGTTYEQYF
cdr3_nt: TGTGCCAGTTTCCCCGGGACAACCTACGAGCAGTACTTC

v_call: TRBV30
j_call: TRBJ1-3
d_call: -
clone_size: -
cdr3_aa: CAWMGEGRVANTIYF
cdr3_nt: TGTGCCTGGATGGGGGAGGGCAGGGTGGCAAACACCATATATTTT

v_call: TRBV4-3
j_call: TRBJ2-7
d_call: -
clone_size: once
cdr3_aa: CASSQAVLGDYEQYF
cdr3_nt: TGCGCCAGCAGCCAAGCGGTCCTAGGGGACTACGAGCAGTACTTC

v_call: TRBV18
j_call: TRBJ1-1
d_call: TRBD1
clone_size: few
cdr3_aa: CASSPDRGLAFF
cdr3_nt: TGTGCCAGCTCACCAGACAGGGGGCTGGCTTTCTTT

v_call: TRBV7-8
j_call: TRBJ2-3
d_call: TRBD1
clone_size: -
cdr3_aa: CASSINRGQDTQYF
cdr3_nt: TGTGCCAGCAGCATAAACAGGGGGCAAGATACGCAGTATTTT